A selection of T cell receptor beta chains follows, all from one sample in a study of T cell responses to AZD1222 COVID-19 vaccine. Libraries were prepared by immunoSEQ multiplex PCR; TCRdb keeps only in-frame clonotypes and omits some of them. The profile shows about 94,000 clones, 88% of them singletons. The sequences come from peripheral blood, collected 28 days after the second AZD1222 dose. Every receptor here comes from an adult who received the AZD1222 COVID-19 vaccine. CDR3s include the opening cysteine and the closing phenylalanine or tryptophan.

>TRBJ2-1|TRBV10-1
CASSRTSPNNEQFF
>TRBJ2-1|TRBV10-3
CAISPTRDYNEQFF
>TRBJ2-7|TRBV2
CASTTGRDRGNEQYF
>TRBJ2-7|TRBV27
CASKSGTPFYEQYF
>TRBJ2-7|TRBV11-2
CASSLGQGVWRGIYEQYF
>TRBJ1-3|TRBV9
CASSVGQGAGVIGNTIYF
>TRBJ1-6|TRBV12-3/TRBV12-4
CASSLRTGSPLHF
>TRBJ2-7|TRBV28
CASSLKGGSYEQYF
>TRBJ1-4|TRBV7-9
CASSQERVPAGEKLFF
>TRBJ1-2|TRBV6-2/TRBV6-3
CASSVAGGFNYGYTF
>TRBJ2-7|TRBV5-4
CASSLVGTGGYEQYF
>TRBJ2-2|TRBV7-3
CASSRTRSGGELFF
>TRBJ1-5|TRBV6-6
CASSYPSNQPQHF
>TRBJ2-7|TRBV5-1
CASSIGLAGGPYEQYF
>TRBJ2-7|TRBV5-1
CASRPTGGTNEQYF
>TRBJ2-2|TRBV6-5
CASSKTGQNTGELFF
>TRBJ2-5|TRBV27
CASRDVGGEKTQYF
>TRBJ2-5|TRBV5-6
CASSLPVGETQYF
>TRBJ2-7|TRBV28
CASSVGRELFEQYF
>TRBJ2-5|TRBV7-6
CASTPGGGPRETQYF
>TRBJ2-5|TRBV13
CASSLVTGEETQYF
>TRBJ1-2|TRBV2
CASSESSGHYYGYTF
>TRBJ2-4|TRBV6-5
CASKIPGETKNIQYF
>TRBJ1-1|TRBV6-5
CASSKQGRGTEAFF
>TRBJ1-2|TRBV6-1
CASSEAAGGTISGYTF
>TRBJ1-2|TRBV7-9
CASKGELEGQGYTF
>TRBJ2-7|TRBV6-2/TRBV6-3
CASSLDPYEQYF
>TRBJ2-3|TRBV10-2
CASRETDTQYF
>TRBJ1-1|TRBV7-8
CASSLGVRGLNTEAFF